The clone carrying this TCR beta chain was seen a few times. Its antigen is still unknown. These data are taken from a study of post-analysis software for immune sequencing data. Study-level background: Clinical courses comprised relapsing-remitting, secondary progressive and progressive-relapsing multiple sclerosis.

Study-level findings and limits: Compared with controls, patients had more of five TRBV segments, including TRBV5-6, TRBV5-1 and TRBV20-1.

Presence of unique molecular identifiers characterized the TCR beta cDNA libraries. One entry per CDR3 protein results from TCRdb running MiXCR on the PCR reads. The sample shows fewer than 850,000 distinct CDR3 sequences, about 27% of them seen only once. V lost 0 bases and J lost 3, with 11 bases in between. Germline V lookup: CDR1 LNHNV, CDR2 YYDKDF (reference sequence). This CDR3 has 15 amino acids. Input material: blood. The TCR sequence derives from a girl aged 5-17 years with multiple sclerosis. The rearrangement links TRBV15 to TRBJ1-2, with D tentatively TRBD1 (6 bases). The CDR3 bases are TGTGCCACCAGCAGAGATTGGGGGCTCGACTATGGCTACACCTTC. It yields the protein CATSRDWGLDYGYTF.